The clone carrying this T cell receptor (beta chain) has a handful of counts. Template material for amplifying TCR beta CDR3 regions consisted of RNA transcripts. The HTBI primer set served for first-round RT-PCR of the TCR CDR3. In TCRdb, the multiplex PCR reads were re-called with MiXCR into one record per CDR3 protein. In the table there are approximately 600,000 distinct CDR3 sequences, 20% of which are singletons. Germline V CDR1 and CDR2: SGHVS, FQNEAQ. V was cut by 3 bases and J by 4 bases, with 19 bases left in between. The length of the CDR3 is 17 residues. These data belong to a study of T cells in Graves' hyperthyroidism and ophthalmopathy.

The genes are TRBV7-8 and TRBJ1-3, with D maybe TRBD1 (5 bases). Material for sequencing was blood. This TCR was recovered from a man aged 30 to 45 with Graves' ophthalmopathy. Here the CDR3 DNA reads TGTGCCAGCAGCTTCCGTGGAAAGCGGGGGTCCGGAAACACCATATATTTT. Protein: CASSFRGKRGSGNTIYF.